The 24 T cell receptor beta chains presented below share a single source sample, sequenced in a study of regulatory T cells in long-lasting Graves disease. The time point here: persistent/refractory GD, antithyroid drugs over 5 years with positive TRAb. RNA from PBMCs was the source of the TCR library. Arm-PCR of CDR3 regions with iRepertoire HTBI primers generated TCR beta libraries. MiXCR was run by TCRdb on the multiplex PCR reads, yielding one entry per CDR3 protein. The sample lists 500,000 to 800,000 distinct CDR3 sequences, around 32% seen once, with under 55% in the top ten. Sample: peripheral blood mononuclear cells (PBMCs), taken when the disease was refractory, from a patient treated with antithyroid drugs. These TCRs come from a female donor with Graves disease.

This clonotype was observed at least ten times. V is TRBV12-3 or TRBV12-4 and J is TRBJ1-1; the D gene is possibly TRBD1 (5 bases). Trimming left V 6 bases short and J 1 base short, with 12 bases between. There are 14 residues in the CDR3. DNA of the CDR3: TGTGCCAGCAGCCGTACTACAGGGAACACTGAAGCTTTCTTT. Protein sequence: CASSRTTGNTEAFF.

This clonotype was recorded a few times. This chain links TRBV20-1 with TRBJ2-5; 9 bases are shared with TRBD2. CDR1 is DFQATT and CDR2 is SNEGSKA in the germline V gene (reference sequence). J was trimmed by 1 base and V by 0 bases; bases with no gene match: 6. This CDR3 has 16 residues. CDR3: CSARDRLAGFQETQYF. In DNA form, the CDR3 reads TGCAGTGCTAGAGATCGGCTAGCGGGATTCCAAGAGACCCAGTACTTC.

The chain employs TRBV28 and TRBJ1-1; D is possibly TRBD1 (6 bases). CDR1 MDHEN and CDR2 SYDVKM come from the germline V gene. The CDR3 sequence is 14 residues long. V gave up 4 bases and J gave up 5 bases, with 14 bases separating them. CDR3 sequence: CASSSPGGRTEAFF. For the CDR3, the DNA is TGTGCCAGCAGTTCGCCCGGGGGCAGGACTGAAGCTTTCTTT.

About this clonotype: A single base separates this from a much larger clone, so it may be a read error. The chain has TRBV2 and TRBJ1-2, with TRBD1 matching over 9 bases. CDR1 is SNHLY and CDR2 is FYNNEI in the germline V gene. V lost 1 base to trimming and J lost 12 bases; unmatched junction nucleotides: 9. The CDR3 spans 14 residues. Here the CDR3 DNA reads TGTGCCAGCAGTGAAGTAGGGACAGGGCACGGCCACACCTTC. This codes for CASSEVGTGHGHTF.

This clonotype was counted between two and nine times. V and J are TRBV4-1 and TRBJ2-5; D is possibly TRBD2 (5 bases). CDR1 is MGHRA, CDR2 YSYEKL, per germline. The CDR3 has 14 residues. V was clipped by 8 bases and J by 1 base, with 14 bases between them. The CDR3, as DNA: TGCGCCAGCCGTAGAGCGGTTATCCAAGAGACCCAGTACTTC. Translating gives CASRRAVIQETQYF.

The genes are TRBV6-2 or TRBV6-3 and TRBJ2-5, with 10 bases aligning to TRBD2. CDR3 size: 17 residues. Germline lookup yields CDR1 MNHEY and CDR2 SVGEGT. The V and J ends lost 0 bases and 5 bases, in that order; junction bases with no gene match: 9. The CDR3 is CASSYSSPSGSLETQYF. The CDR3 DNA reads as TGTGCCAGCAGTTACTCGAGCCCTAGCGGGAGTTTGGAGACCCAGTACTTC.

This clonotype was recorded at least ten times. This chain uses TRBV12-3 or TRBV12-4 with TRBJ1-1; the D gene is possibly TRBD1 (5 bases). The CDR3 totals 15 residues. Trimming stripped 6 bases from V and 3 bases from J, with 17 bases between. The CDR3 bases are TGTGCCAGCAGCCTGACAGTAGCTTTGGACACTGAAGCTTTCTTT. It is translated as CASSLTVALDTEAFF.

As concerns this clonotype: A read error is possible here, since a much larger clone lies one base away. The chain employs TRBV11-2 and TRBJ2-1; 7 bases line up with TRBD2. Near its end, the DNA agrees better with TRBJ2-5, so the J call may be wrong. Germline CDR1 and CDR2: SGHAT and FQNNGV. This CDR3 has 18 amino acids. The CDR3 loop is CVSSLDHLGAGLEETQYF. The DNA for the CDR3 is TGTGTCAGCAGCTTAGACCACCTGGGAGCGGGATTAGAAGAGACCCAGTACTTC.

This sequence joins TRBV7-9 and TRBJ1-2; D may be TRBD1 (6 bases). The CDR3 has 15 residues. V was pared by 4 bases and J by 2 bases, with 14 bases between. The germline V gene has CDR1 SEHNR and CDR2 FQNEAQ (reference sequence). The CDR3 coding sequence is TGTGCCAGCAGCTCAGGACAGACACTAAACTATGGCTACACCTTC. It yields the protein CASSSGQTLNYGYTF.

This sequence joins TRBV6-2 or TRBV6-3 and TRBJ2-4, with a tentative D call TRBD1 (5 bases). CDR3 length: 13 amino acids. The germline CDR1 and CDR2 sequences are MNHEY and SVGEGT. The V gene lost 2 bases and the J gene lost 8 bases, with 10 bases spanning the gap. Here the CDR3 DNA reads TGTGCCAGCAGTTACACCTTAGGGGACATTCAGTACTTC. Its translation is CASSYTLGDIQYF.

V and J are TRBV5-4 and TRBJ2-1, with no clear D. V lost 1 base, J lost 9 bases, and 14 bases lay in between. This CDR3 has 14 residues. Per the germline V gene, CDR1 is SGHNT and CDR2 is YYREEE (reference sequence). This CDR3 is CASSLMDGRSEQFF. The DNA for the CDR3 is TGTGCCAGCAGCTTGATGGACGGACGTTCTGAGCAGTTCTTC. Drawing the rest from reference TRBV5-4 and TRBJ2-1, the complete variable domain is ETGVTQSPTHLIKTRGQQVTLRCSSQSGHNTVSWYQQALGQGPQFIFQYYREEENGRGNFPPRFSGLQFPNYSSELNVNALELDDSALYLCASSLMDGRSEQFFGPGTRLTVL.

This clonotype was observed many times. The genes are TRBV24-1 and TRBJ1-2, with 10 bases lining up with TRBD1. This CDR3 comprises 15 residues. In germline, CDR1 is KGHDR, CDR2 SFDVKD. V was clipped by 4 bases and J by 2 bases; unmatched bases: 3. CDR3 region: CATSEPGQGNYGYTF. The CDR3 coding sequence is TGTGCCACCAGTGAGCCGGGACAGGGGAACTATGGCTACACCTTC.

This clonotype was seen more than once but under ten times. The V gene is TRBV10-3, the J gene TRBJ2-1, with D maybe TRBD2 (5 bases). CDR3 length: 12 residues. CDR1 and CDR2 (germline): ENHRY, SYGVKD. V shed 6 bases and J shed 5 bases, with 8 bases lying between them. For the CDR3, the DNA is TGTGCCATCAGCGAGCGGAACAATGAGCAGTTCTTC. Amino acids: CAISERNNEQFF.

Many counts were recorded for this clonotype. V and J are TRBV12-3 or TRBV12-4 and TRBJ1-6, with a tentative D call TRBD1 (6 bases). With 4 bases removed from V and 7 bases from J, the gap between germline ends came to 20 bases. This CDR3 is built from 17 residues. The CDR3 here is CASSSPGRAGANSPLHF. The CDR3 nucleotides are TGTGCCAGCAGTTCCCCGGGCCGGGCAGGGGCGAATTCACCCCTCCACTTT.

This clonotype was seen only a few times. This chain links TRBV27 with TRBJ2-7; TRBD1 agrees at 7 bases. Trimming cost V 4 bases and J 3 bases; bases outside gene matches: 3. The CDR3 is 13 residues long. Germline-derived CDR1 and CDR2 are MNHEY and SMNVEV (reference sequence). CDR3 DNA: TGTGCCAGCAGTTGGGACAGTAACTACGAGCAGTACTTC. This translates into CASSWDSNYEQYF.

J is TRBJ2-1 and V is TRBV7-9; unclear D gene. This CDR3 is built from 14 residues. Germline CDR1 is SEHNR and CDR2 is FQNEAQ (reference sequence). With 3 bases removed from V and 5 bases from J, the gap between germline ends came to 11 bases. The DNA of the CDR3 is TGTGCCAGCAGCTTCCATGGTCTTGACAATGAGCAGTTCTTC. It yields the protein CASSFHGLDNEQFF.

V gene TRBV10-3 combines with J gene TRBJ2-5; D is possibly TRBD2 (5 bases). The germline CDR1 and CDR2 sequences are ENHRY and SYGVKD. V was cut by 0 bases and J by 2 bases, with 7 bases left in between. The CDR3 runs 14 residues. This CDR3 reads CAISESGGQETQYF. The DNA of the CDR3 is TGTGCCATCAGTGAGTCTGGCGGGCAAGAGACCCAGTACTTC.

This clonotype was seen a single time. The chain joins TRBV19 to TRBJ1-5; D gene uncertain. Germline loops: CDR1 LNHDA, CDR2 SQIVND (reference sequence). The CDR3 is made up of 15 amino acids. V shed 2 bases and J shed 1 base, with 9 bases lying between them. The CDR3 DNA is TGTGCCAGTAGTATAACGGGGAGCAGCAATCAGCCCCAGCATTTT. Translating it yields CASSITGSSNQPQHF.

As DNA, the CDR3 is TGCGCCAGCAGCTTGGGACAGGATGGCTACACCTTC. Translation: CASSLGQDGYTF. The chain is built from TRBV5-1 and TRBJ1-2, with D possibly being TRBD1 (6 bases). CDR1 and CDR2 from the germline V gene are SGHRS and YFSETQ. The CDR3 is 12 amino acids. V dropped 0 bases and J dropped 6 bases, with 6 bases sitting between them.

The chain combines TRBV29-1 with TRBJ1-4; TRBD1 matches at 8 bases. This CDR3 has 16 residues. Trimming at V came to 5 bases and at J to 0 bases, leaving 8 bases not matched to a gene. The germline V gene has CDR1 SQVTM and CDR2 ANQGSEA. CDR3 nucleotides: TGCAGCGTTACGGGGACAGGCTCTGCAACTAATGAAAAACTGTTTTTT. The encoded protein is CSVTGTGSATNEKLFF.

The J gene is TRBJ2-2, the V gene TRBV7-9; D is possibly TRBD2 (7 bases). Germline CDR1 SEHNR, CDR2 FQNEAQ (reference sequence). With 4 bases removed from V and 4 bases from J, the gap between germline ends came to 19 bases. The CDR3 is made up of 17 amino acids. DNA of the CDR3: TGTGCCAGCAGCTCATCGGGGCGGGGGCGCGGCACCGGGGAGCTGTTTTTT. It yields the protein CASSSSGRGRGTGELFF.

The V call is TRBV2, the J call TRBJ2-2; TRBD1 might be the D (5 bases). V lost 8 bases and J 1 base, leaving 17 bases between the germline ends. CDR1 and CDR2 from the germline V gene are SNHLY and FYNNEI. This CDR3 has 16 amino acids. The chain's CDR3 is CASPPRQGMNTGELFF. The CDR3 DNA reads TGTGCCAGCCCTCCACGTCAGGGTATGAACACCGGGGAGCTGTTTTTT.

The chain links TRBV6-1 to TRBJ2-2; 8 bases are a match to TRBD2. The CDR3 extends over 14 amino acids. Germline CDR1 MNHNS, CDR2 SASEGT. The trim removed 10 bases at V and 4 bases at J, leaving 8 bases unmatched. CDR3 nucleotides: TGTGCCACCAAGCGGGAGTGGGCCACCGGGGAGCTGTTTTTT. Encoded protein: CATKREWATGELFF.

This clonotype was observed a few times. This sequence joins TRBV5-1 and TRBJ2-7, with D maybe TRBD1 (6 bases). V was shortened by 3 bases and J by 5 bases, with 12 bases between the two germline ends. The germline V gene encodes CDR1 SGHRS and CDR2 YFSETQ. CDR3 size: 13 residues. The CDR3: CASSSKDSDEQYF. The CDR3, as DNA: TGCGCCAGCAGCTCCAAGGACAGCGACGAGCAGTACTTC.